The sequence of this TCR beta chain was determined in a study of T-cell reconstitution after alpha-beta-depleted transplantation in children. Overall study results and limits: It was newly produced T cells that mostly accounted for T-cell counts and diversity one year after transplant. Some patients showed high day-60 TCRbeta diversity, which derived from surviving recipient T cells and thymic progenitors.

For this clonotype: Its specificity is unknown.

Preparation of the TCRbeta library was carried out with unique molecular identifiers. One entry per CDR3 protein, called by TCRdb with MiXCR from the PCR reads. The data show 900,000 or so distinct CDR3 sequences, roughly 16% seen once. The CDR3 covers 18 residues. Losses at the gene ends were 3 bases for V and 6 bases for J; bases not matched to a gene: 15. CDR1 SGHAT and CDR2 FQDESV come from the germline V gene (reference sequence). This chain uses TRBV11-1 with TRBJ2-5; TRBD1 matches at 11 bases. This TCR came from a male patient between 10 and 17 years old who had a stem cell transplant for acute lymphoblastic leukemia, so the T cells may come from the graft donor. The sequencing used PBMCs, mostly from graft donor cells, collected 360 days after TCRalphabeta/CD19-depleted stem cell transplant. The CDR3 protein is CASSFANSGTGGRKTQYF. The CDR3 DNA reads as TGTGCCAGCAGCTTCGCGAATTCCGGGACAGGGGGAAGGAAGACCCAGTACTTC.